This passage covers 20 T cell receptor beta chains from one sample sequenced in a study of identical twins. TCRdb itself ran the 5' RACE reads through MiXCR, one entry per CDR3 protein. In the table there are around 570,000 distinct CDR3 sequences, more than 9% of which are singletons. In addition, the sample was reused for a study of yellow fever vaccine responses in identical twins.

Sequenced material: PBMCs. The receptors originated from a woman under 30 in good health.

Concerning this clonotype itself: A much larger clonotype is one base distant, so this may be a read error. The chain uses TRBV5-1 and TRBJ2-1; 8 nucleotides match TRBD1. There are 15 residues in the CDR3. Germline values: CDR1 SGHRS, CDR2 YFSETQ. CDR3 sequence: CASSLRTGIYNEQLF. Here the CDR3 DNA reads TGCGCCAGCAGCTTGCGGACAGGGATTTACAATGAGCAGCTCTTC.

J is TRBJ2-1 and V is TRBV3-1, with D unclear. V shed 1 base and J shed 9 bases, with 13 bases lying between them. The CDR3 has 14 residues. Germline V gene data show CDR1 as LGHDT and CDR2 as YNNKEL (reference sequence). The chain's CDR3 is CASSQGLRRPEQFF. CDR3 in DNA: TGTGCCAGCAGCCAAGGTCTCAGAAGGCCTGAGCAGTTCTTC.

This rearrangement joins TRBV2 to TRBJ2-5; possible D gene TRBD2, 5 bases. This CDR3 comprises 15 residues. V shed 3 bases and J shed 2 bases, with 13 bases lying between them. The germline gives CDR1 SNHLY, CDR2 FYNNEI. CDR3 DNA: TGTGCCAGCAGTGATGAGGGTGGGCGGCAAGAGACCCAGTACTTC. Translating it yields CASSDEGGRQETQYF.

This clonotype has more than one count but fewer than ten. The J gene is TRBJ2-7, the V gene TRBV4-1; 8 bases fit TRBD1. Germline trimming cut 0 bases from V and 2 bases from J; bases unmatched to any gene: 15. The germline gives CDR1 MGHRA, CDR2 YSYEKL. The CDR3 has 19 residues. This CDR3 reads CASSQDPGPGQGSAYEQYF. In DNA, the CDR3 is TGCGCCAGCAGCCAAGACCCCGGACCCGGACAGGGTAGCGCCTACGAGCAGTACTTC.

The V gene is TRBV3-1, the J gene TRBJ2-4; D not resolved. Germline V lookup: CDR1 LGHDT, CDR2 YNNKEL (reference sequence). V lost 0 bases, J lost 7 bases, and 4 bases lay in between. The CDR3 is made up of 12 amino acids. Here the CDR3 DNA reads TGTGCCAGCAGCCAAGATCTTAACATTCAGTACTTC. Translation: CASSQDLNIQYF.

Many counts were recorded for this clonotype. The CDR3 region is CSVALTGRGNTEAFF. The DNA of the CDR3 is TGCAGCGTTGCCCTTACTGGCAGGGGGAACACTGAAGCTTTCTTT. The chain employs TRBV29-1 and TRBJ1-1, with D maybe TRBD1 (6 bases). V was pared by 4 bases and J by 1 base, with 16 bases between. CDR3 length equals 15 residues. Germline CDR1 and CDR2: SQVTM and ANQGSEA. Filled out from reference TRBV29-1 and TRBJ1-1, the complete variable domain reads SAVISQKPSRDICQRGTSLTIQCQVDSQVTMMFWYRQQPGQSLTLIATANQGSEATYESGFVIDKFPISRPNLTFSTLTVSNMSPEDSSIYLCSVALTGRGNTEAFFGQGTRLTVV.

This clonotype was observed a handful of times. The chain uses TRBV27 and TRBJ1-1; no definite D call. Trimming cost V 3 bases and J 5 bases, with 10 bases left between them. This CDR3 is built from 13 residues. Germline V gene data show CDR1 as MNHEY and CDR2 as SMNVEV (reference sequence). Here the CDR3 reads CASSFYGETEAFF. The CDR3 coding sequence is TGTGCCAGCAGTTTTTATGGGGAGACTGAAGCTTTCTTT.

This clonotype was counted many times. The chain links TRBV12-3 or TRBV12-4 to TRBJ2-7; a possible D gene is TRBD1 (5 bases). The CDR3 covers 12 residues. Trimming left V 6 bases short and J 3 bases short, with 9 bases between. The chain's CDR3 is CASSNTGYEQYF. For the CDR3, the DNA is TGTGCCAGCAGCAACACAGGCTACGAGCAGTACTTC.

This clonotype showed up many times. The chain carries TRBV10-3 and TRBJ2-7, with 10 bases fitting TRBD2. Per germline, CDR1 ENHRY and CDR2 SYGVKD. The V gene end was trimmed by 7 bases and the J gene end by 1 base; junction bases not matched to a gene: 7. There are 15 residues in the CDR3. DNA for the CDR3: TGTGCCATCACCGGGACTAGCGAAACATCCTACGAGCAGTACTTC. It codes for CAITGTSETSYEQYF.

The chain joins TRBV7-9 to TRBJ2-1; D is undetermined. The V gene's germline CDR1 is SEHNR and CDR2 FQNEAQ (reference sequence). The V and J ends lost 11 bases and 0 bases respectively, with 17 bases between them. This CDR3 comprises 15 residues. The CDR3 loop reads CAPSPPTSSYNEQFF. For the CDR3, the DNA is TGTGCCCCATCTCCGCCCACAAGCTCCTACAATGAGCAGTTCTTC.

This clonotype was observed many times. The rearrangement links TRBV2 to TRBJ1-2; no clear D gene. The CDR3 consists of 12 residues. Germline V gives CDR1 SNHLY, CDR2 FYNNEI. Deletions cut 8 bases from V and 7 bases from J, with 14 bases between. This CDR3 is CASSGTVSGYTF. CDR3 bases: TGTGCCAGCTCGGGAACAGTTTCTGGCTACACCTTC.

This clonotype was seen a handful of times. Here the CDR3 reads CASSLVAGGDEQFF. Written as DNA, the CDR3 is TGCGCCAGCAGCTTGGTAGCGGGAGGCGATGAGCAGTTCTTC. The J gene is TRBJ2-1, the V gene TRBV5-1; TRBD2 aligns across 10 bases. The CDR3 is 14 residues long. V shed 0 bases, J shed 8 bases, and the junction held 2 bases outside the gene matches. CDR1 is SGHRS and CDR2 is YFSETQ in the germline V gene.

The J gene is TRBJ2-7, the V gene TRBV12-3 or TRBV12-4; TRBD2 aligns across 7 bases. CDR3 length: 15 residues. V trimming: 0 bases; J trimming: 5 bases; junction bases outside the gene matches: 7. CDR3 sequence: CASSLAGSGPNEQYF. The CDR3 region has the DNA TGTGCCAGCAGTTTAGCGGGTAGCGGGCCCAACGAGCAGTACTTC.

V gene TRBV7-2 combines with J gene TRBJ1-1, with D possibly being TRBD1 (5 bases). V lost 0 bases and J 11 bases, leaving 7 bases between the germline ends. Per the germline V gene, CDR1 is SGHTA and CDR2 is FQGNSA. CDR3 length: 11 amino acids. The CDR3 nucleotides read TGTGCCAGCAGCTTAGCCGGGGACGCTTTCTTT. This codes for CASSLAGDAFF.

This clonotype was found many times. This chain uses TRBV2 with TRBJ2-4, with D possibly being TRBD1 (6 bases). Trimming removed 5 bases from V and 1 base from J, with 12 bases in between. This CDR3 comprises 15 residues. Per the germline V gene, CDR1 is SNHLY and CDR2 is FYNNEI. The CDR3 DNA reads TGTGCCAGCAGTTCACCTACAGGGGCCAAAAACATTCAGTACTTC. It encodes CASSSPTGAKNIQYF.

This sequence joins TRBV6-2 or TRBV6-3 and TRBJ2-3; D unclear. The CDR3 has 14 amino acids. Germline loops: CDR1 MNHEY, CDR2 SVGEGT. The V and J ends lost 5 bases and 1 base respectively, with 10 bases between them. The CDR3 DNA reads TGTGCCAGCAGTCACACGGATGGCACAGATACGCAGTATTTT. It is translated as CASSHTDGTDTQYF.

As for this clonotype: Given a much more abundant clone one base away, this may be a read error. The gene calls are TRBV12-3 or TRBV12-4 and TRBJ2-6; 10 positions match TRBD1. V was clipped by 5 bases and J by 2 bases; unmatched bases: 6. The CDR3 has 17 residues. CDR3 loop: CASSPETGGTGANVLTF. CDR3 in DNA: TGTGCCAGCAGTCCCGAGACAGGGGGCACTGGGGCCAACGTCCTGACTTTC.

CDR3 bases: TGTGCCAGCAGCTTGTCTGGGAAAGCCTACGAGCAGTACTTC. Translated: CASSLSGKAYEQYF. This chain links TRBV7-3 with TRBJ2-7; the D is unclear. This CDR3 has 14 residues. Germline V CDR1 and CDR2: SGHTA, FQGTGA. Trimming shortened V by 3 bases and J by 2 bases, and 11 bases separated the two germline ends.

There are a few counts of this clonotype. No DNA is shown, since the ends of the CDR3 on it are uncertain; the CDR3 is the one TCRdb lists. The rearrangement links TRBV12-3 or TRBV12-4 to TRBJ1-2. The CDR3 spans 13 residues, counting both ends. The CDR3 here is CASSLRDFGSGTF.

This clonotype has only a few counts. The chain uses TRBV10-3 and TRBJ2-4, with D possibly matching TRBD2 (5 bases). CDR1 ENHRY and CDR2 SYGVKD come from the germline V gene. The CDR3 covers 12 residues. Trimming left V 3 bases short and J 6 bases short, with 6 bases between. Written as DNA, the CDR3 is TGTGCCATCAGTGACGGGGTAAACATTCAGTACTTC. Protein product: CAISDGVNIQYF.